This T cell receptor (beta chain) originates from a study of PD-1 blockade in classical Hodgkin lymphoma. The method was immunoSEQ multiplex PCR; TCRdb's version includes in-frame clones alone and lacks a portion of them. The table records over 60,000 clones, 90% to 95% of them present only once. As for time point: cycle 4 day 1 (C4D1), after 6 weeks of nivolumab. Relapse after autologous stem cell transplantation occurred in every patient, and brentuximab vedotin exposure varied. The sequence was obtained from a human donor with classical Hodgkin lymphoma. This specimen was peripheral blood mononuclear cells (PBMCs), taken before the fourth cycle of nivolumab.

The CDR3 DNA is TGTGCCAGCAGCCAAGAGTCGTGGACGGGGGGGTCCTACGAGCAGTACTTC. The encoded protein is CASSQESWTGGSYEQYF. The rearrangement joins TRBV14 to TRBJ2-7; the match to TRBD2 covers 8 bases. CDR1 and CDR2 (germline): SGHDN, FVKESK. The CDR3 is 17 amino acids. The ends lost 0 bases at V and 1 base at J; junction bases unmatched: 8.